The 10 T cell receptor beta chains listed next were all sequenced from one sample in a study of shared clonotypes between healthy human individuals. The repertoire was sequenced with immunoSEQ multiplex PCR; TCRdb's copy has only in-frame clones and lacks some. The sample holds 1,500,000 or so clones; approximately 98.5% are singletons and the top ten take under 0.45%. Sequencing was performed on naive CD4+ T cells sorted from blood. Regarding subset: CD45RA+ positively selected. These receptors all stem from a man aged 25-45 years in good health.

This chain connects TRBV6-5 to TRBJ1-4; D ambiguous. The germline V and J ends were trimmed by 0 bases and 8 bases, with 10 bases remaining between them. CDR3 length equals 14 residues. The germline CDR1 and CDR2 sequences are MNHEY and SVGAGI. The CDR3 spells CASSYSAGREKLFF. Here the CDR3 DNA reads TGTGCCAGCAGTTACTCTGCAGGCAGGGAAAAACTGTTTTTT.

CDR3 in DNA: TGTGCCAGCAGCTTAGCGGCAGGAGTTTCGTCCTACGAGCAGTACTTC. This gives the protein CASSLAAGVSSYEQYF. The chain employs TRBV7-2 and TRBJ2-7; D unclear. This CDR3 has 16 amino acids. The V and J ends lost 0 bases and 1 base respectively, with 13 bases between them. Germline V lookup: CDR1 SGHTA, CDR2 FQGNSA.

The J gene is TRBJ1-1, the V gene TRBV4-1; perhaps TRBD1 as D (5 bases). The CDR3 contains 18 residues. Looked up from germline, CDR1 is MGHRA and CDR2 is YSYEKL. Trimming stripped 0 bases from V and 0 bases from J, with 17 bases between. For the CDR3, the DNA is TGCGCCAGCAGCCAAGAAATAATACGGCCGGGACTGAACACTGAAGCTTTCTTT. Its translation: CASSQEIIRPGLNTEAFF.

This chain links TRBV5-1 with TRBJ1-1; the D gene is possibly TRBD1 (6 bases). Trimming took 0 bases from V and 5 from J, leaving 17 bases between them. The CDR3 runs 16 residues. CDR1 and CDR2 from the germline V gene are SGHRS and YFSETQ. CDR3 DNA sequence: TGCGCCAGCAGCTTGGAGGGGGGGCGCCGTAAGACTGAAGCTTTCTTT. Its translation is CASSLEGGRRKTEAFF.

This chain joins TRBV19 and TRBJ1-1; D remains ambiguous. The CDR3 sequence is 14 residues long. Looked up from germline, CDR1 is LNHDA and CDR2 is SQIVND (reference sequence). V lost 7 bases to trimming and J lost 1 base, with 13 bases between them. The CDR3 bases are TGTGCCAGTACGAAGCCAGGACGGAACACTGAAGCTTTCTTT. Translating it yields CASTKPGRNTEAFF.

The gene calls are TRBV6-6 and TRBJ2-7, with D possibly TRBD1 on 7 matching bases. V lost 7 bases, J lost 4 bases, and 8 bases lay in between. CDR1 is MNHNY and CDR2 is SVGAGI in the germline V gene (reference sequence). This CDR3 is built from 11 residues. CDR3 bases: TGTGCCAGCACAGGGGGGTACGAGCAGTACTTC. Encoded protein: CASTGGYEQYF.

The genes are TRBV28 and TRBJ2-1; D is uncertain. Germline V lookup: CDR1 MDHEN, CDR2 SYDVKM. The CDR3 totals 12 residues. V lost 4 bases and J lost 8, with 9 bases in between. The CDR3 region is CASSSLADEQFF. The CDR3, as DNA: TGTGCCAGCAGTTCCCTGGCTGATGAGCAGTTCTTC.

The chain is built from TRBV9 and TRBJ1-1; 12 bases are a match to TRBD1. V gave up 4 bases and J gave up 4 bases; unmatched junction bases: 17. Germline lookup yields CDR1 SGDLS and CDR2 YYNGEE. The CDR3 contains 19 residues. The CDR3 protein is CASSLGTGGRNTAATEAFF. The CDR3 DNA follows: TGTGCCAGCAGCCTCGGGACAGGGGGCCGTAACACCGCTGCCACTGAAGCTTTCTTT.

This chain connects TRBV28 to TRBJ2-3; D is unresolved. Germline V gene sequence: CDR1 MDHEN, CDR2 SYDVKM. Trimming removed 6 bases from V and 4 bases from J, with 20 bases in between. This CDR3 spans 16 amino acids. CDR3 DNA sequence: TGTGCCAGCAGGGCTGACGCCTTTTACCGCGCAGATACGCAGTATTTT. Protein sequence: CASRADAFYRADTQYF.

This clone was seen a handful of times. The V and J genes are TRBV15 and TRBJ2-2; 11 bases map to TRBD1. The CDR3 covers 16 residues. CDR1 LNHNV and CDR2 YYDKDF come from the germline V gene (reference sequence). J gave up 5 bases and V 3 bases, and 5 bases lay outside the gene matches. DNA of the CDR3: TGTGCCACCAGCAGGGGGACAGGGGGATGGACCGGGGAGCTGTTTTTT. Residues: CATSRGTGGWTGELFF.